This TCR beta chain is drawn from a study of response to subunit inactivated influenza vaccine. Each CDR3 protein gets one entry after TCRdb re-called the RT-PCR reads with MiXCR. The sample lists about 800,000 distinct CDR3 sequences, about 20% seen once, with 10% in the top ten. Germline V gene lookup returns CDR1 MDHEN and CDR2 SYDVKM. V was cut by 4 bases and J by 3 bases, with 15 bases left in between. This CDR3 spans 15 amino acids. The chain has TRBV28 and TRBJ2-5, with D hard to call. This TCR derives from a man aged 50-59 years who received an inactivated influenza vaccine. The input for sequencing was PBMCs from blood, taken 5 days after vaccination. CDR3 bases: TGTGCCAGCAGTTCTATCCGGACCCCAGAAGAGACCCAGTACTTC. Translated: CASSSIRTPEETQYF.